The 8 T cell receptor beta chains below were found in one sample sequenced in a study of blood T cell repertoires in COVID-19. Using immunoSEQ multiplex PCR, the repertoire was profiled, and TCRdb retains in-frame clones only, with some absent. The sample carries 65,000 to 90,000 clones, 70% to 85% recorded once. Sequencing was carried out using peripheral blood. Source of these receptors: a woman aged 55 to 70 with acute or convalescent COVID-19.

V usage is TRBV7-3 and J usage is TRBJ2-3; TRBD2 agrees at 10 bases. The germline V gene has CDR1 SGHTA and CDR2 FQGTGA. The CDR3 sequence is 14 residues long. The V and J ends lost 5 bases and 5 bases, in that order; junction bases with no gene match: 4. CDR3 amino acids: CASSPSGGGDTQYF. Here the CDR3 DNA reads TGTGCCAGCAGCCCTAGCGGGGGTGGAGATACGCAGTATTTT.

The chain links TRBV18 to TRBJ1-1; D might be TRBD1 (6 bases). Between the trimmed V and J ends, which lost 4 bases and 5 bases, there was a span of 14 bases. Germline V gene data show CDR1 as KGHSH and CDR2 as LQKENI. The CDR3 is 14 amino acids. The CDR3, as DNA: TGTGCCAGCTCACGTCGTCAACAGGGAACTGAAGCTTTCTTT. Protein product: CASSRRQQGTEAFF.

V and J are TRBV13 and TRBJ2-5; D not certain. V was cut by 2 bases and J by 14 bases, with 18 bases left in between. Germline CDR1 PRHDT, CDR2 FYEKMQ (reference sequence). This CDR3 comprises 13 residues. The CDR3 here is CASSLSAKYGLYF. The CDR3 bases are TGTGCCAGCAGCTTATCCGCTAAGTACGGTCTCTACTTC.

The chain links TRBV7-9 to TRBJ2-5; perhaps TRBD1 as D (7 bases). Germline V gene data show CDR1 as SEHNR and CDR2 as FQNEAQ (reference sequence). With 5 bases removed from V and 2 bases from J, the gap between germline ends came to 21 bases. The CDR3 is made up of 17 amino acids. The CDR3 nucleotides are TGTGCCAGCAGCCCCTCTCGGGGGAAGGGGGCTCAAGAGACCCAGTACTTC. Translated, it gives CASSPSRGKGAQETQYF. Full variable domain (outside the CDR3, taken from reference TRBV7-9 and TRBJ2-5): DTGVSQNPRHKITKRGQNVTFRCDPISEHNRLYWYRQTLGQGPEFLTYFQNEAQLEKSRLLSDRFSAERPKGSFSTLEIQRTEQGDSAMYLCASSPSRGKGAQETQYFGPGTRLLVL.

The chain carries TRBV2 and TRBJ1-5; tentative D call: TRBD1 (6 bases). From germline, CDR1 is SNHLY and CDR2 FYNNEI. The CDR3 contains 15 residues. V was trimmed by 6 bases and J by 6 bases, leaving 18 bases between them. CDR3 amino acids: CASRAGLGAGQPQHF. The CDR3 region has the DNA TGTGCCAGCAGGGCCGGGTTGGGGGCCGGTCAGCCCCAGCATTTT.

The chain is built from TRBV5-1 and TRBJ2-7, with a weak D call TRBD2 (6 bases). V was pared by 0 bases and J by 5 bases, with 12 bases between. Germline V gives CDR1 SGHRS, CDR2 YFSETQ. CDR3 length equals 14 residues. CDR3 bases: TGCGCCAGCAGCTTGGGGGCGGGAACGGACGAGCAGTACTTC. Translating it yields CASSLGAGTDEQYF. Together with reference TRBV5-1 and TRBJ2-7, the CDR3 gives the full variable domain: KAGVTQTPRYLIKTRGQQVTLSCSPISGHRSVSWYQQTPGQGLQFLFEYFSETQRNKGNFPGRFSGRQFSNSRSEMNVSTLELGDSALYLCASSLGAGTDEQYFGPGTRLTVT.

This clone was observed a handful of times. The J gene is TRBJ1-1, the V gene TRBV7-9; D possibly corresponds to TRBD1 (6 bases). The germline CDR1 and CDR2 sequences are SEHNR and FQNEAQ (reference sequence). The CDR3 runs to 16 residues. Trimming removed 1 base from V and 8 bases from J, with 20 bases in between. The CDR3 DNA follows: TGTGCCAGCAGCTTAGGTTTTCAGGGGCGCGGTCCAGAAGCTTTCTTT. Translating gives CASSLGFQGRGPEAFF.

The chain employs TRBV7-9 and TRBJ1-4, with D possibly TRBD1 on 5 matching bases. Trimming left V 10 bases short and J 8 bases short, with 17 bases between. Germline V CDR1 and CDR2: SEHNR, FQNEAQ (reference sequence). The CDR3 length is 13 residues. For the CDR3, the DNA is TGTGCCACCCAGCGGGGCAATAGAGAAAAACTGTTTTTT. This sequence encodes CATQRGNREKLFF.